The 26 T cell receptor beta chains in this list originate from one sample, sequenced in a study of identical twins. TCRdb re-called the 5' RACE reads through MiXCR, storing one row per CDR3 protein. The sample lists some 100,000 distinct CDR3 sequences, 4.5% to 6.5% occurring once. The sequenced sample consisted of memory T cells sorted from blood. These TCRs come from a woman in her forties or fifties in good health.

This clonotype appeared many times. The chain combines TRBV27 with TRBJ2-6, with 7 positions matching TRBD1. V shed 3 bases and J 0 bases; nucleotides not matched to a gene: 14. The CDR3 runs to 20 residues. The germline CDR1 and CDR2 sequences are MNHEY and SMNVEV (reference sequence). CDR3 protein: CASSFFGTQGFSSGANVLTF. CDR3 bases: TGTGCCAGCAGTTTTTTCGGAACACAGGGGTTCTCCTCTGGGGCCAACGTCCTGACTTTC.

This clonotype has only a few counts. This chain joins TRBV10-2 and TRBJ2-1; no clear D gene. The CDR3 consists of 13 residues. The V end lost 6 bases, the J end lost 6 bases, and 12 bases lay between the germline ends. Looked up from germline, CDR1 is WSHSY and CDR2 is SAAADI. CDR3 in amino acids: CASSLLYPNEQFF. The CDR3 DNA reads TGCGCCAGCAGCCTTCTGTACCCCAATGAGCAGTTCTTC.

This clonotype appeared many times. The chain has TRBV12-3 or TRBV12-4 and TRBJ2-3; TRBD2 matches at 10 bases. This CDR3 is built from 15 residues. Unmatched junction bases numbered 4, after V lost 5 bases and J lost 2 bases. The CDR3, as DNA: TGTGCCAGCAGTAAAGGACTAGCGGTCACAGATACGCAGTATTTT. Amino acids: CASSKGLAVTDTQYF.

This clonotype has at least ten counts. This rearrangement joins TRBV27 to TRBJ2-1; TRBD2 aligns across 12 bases. There are 15 residues in the CDR3. V dropped 4 bases and J dropped 9; count of bases not matched to a gene: 7. The germline CDR1 and CDR2 sequences are MNHEY and SMNVEV (reference sequence). CDR3 amino acids: CASSYWTSGIGEQFF. CDR3 in DNA: TGTGCCAGCAGTTACTGGACTAGCGGGATAGGTGAGCAGTTCTTC.

This clonotype was observed many times. The CDR3 nucleotides read TGCGCCAGCTCCCGAGTGACGGGGTACGAGCAGTACTTC. Amino acids: CASSRVTGYEQYF. The chain recombines TRBV5-1 with TRBJ2-7; D perhaps matches TRBD2 (5 bases). Germline CDR1 reads SGHRS; CDR2 reads YFSETQ. The CDR3 sequence is 13 residues long. V dropped 7 bases and J dropped 4 bases, with 15 bases sitting between them.

This sequence joins TRBV19 and TRBJ2-1, with 11 bases matching TRBD2. V was clipped by 2 bases and J by 6 bases; unmatched bases: 6. This CDR3 contains 16 residues. Germline-derived CDR1 and CDR2 are LNHDA and SQIVND (reference sequence). Here the CDR3 reads CASSISTGTSGNEQFF. For the CDR3, the DNA is TGTGCCAGTAGTATATCAACCGGGACTAGCGGCAATGAGCAGTTCTTC. Variable domain in full (rest from reference TRBV19 and TRBJ2-1): DGGITQSPKYLFRKEGQNVTLSCEQNLNHDAMYWYRQDPGQGLRLIYYSQIVNDFQKGDIAEGYSVSREKKESFPLTVTSAQKNPTAFYLCASSISTGTSGNEQFFGPGTRLTVL.

This clonotype was observed many times. The rearrangement links TRBV7-9 to TRBJ2-2; D is ambiguous. Germline CDR1 reads SEHNR; CDR2 reads FQNEAQ (reference sequence). Trimming shortened V by 6 bases and J by 0 bases, and 14 bases separated the two germline ends. The CDR3 loop spans 16 amino acids. The CDR3 protein is CASSRERNPNTGELFF. The CDR3 coding sequence is TGTGCCAGCAGTCGAGAGCGAAACCCGAACACCGGGGAGCTGTTTTTT.

This clonotype was seen repeatedly, ten times or more. This chain connects TRBV20-1 to TRBJ1-2; 9 bases fit TRBD1. V trimming: 1 base; J trimming: 8 bases; junction bases outside the gene matches: 8. The germline V gene has CDR1 DFQATT and CDR2 SNEGSKA (reference sequence). This CDR3 is 14 amino acids long. The CDR3 coding sequence is TGCAGTGCTAGAGTTGAACAGGGGGCGCGGGGCTACACCTTC. The encoded protein is CSARVEQGARGYTF.

This clonotype has only a few counts. The chain combines TRBV11-2 with TRBJ2-3, with D uncertain. CDR3 size: 13 residues. In germline, CDR1 is SGHAT, CDR2 FQNNGV. V shed 5 bases and J shed 4 bases, with 10 bases lying between them. CDR3 in amino acids: CASSPQNSDTQYF. The CDR3 DNA follows: TGTGCCAGCAGCCCCCAAAACTCAGATACGCAGTATTTT.

This chain connects TRBV15 to TRBJ2-5; D remains unclear. CDR1 and CDR2 from the germline V gene are LNHNV and YYDKDF (reference sequence). The CDR3 covers 14 residues. The ends were cut back, 1 base at V and 5 bases at J, with 11 bases in the middle. The CDR3 is CATSRGASRETQYF. CDR3 DNA sequence: TGTGCCACCAGCAGAGGAGCTAGTAGGGAGACCCAGTACTTC.

The rearrangement uses TRBV20-1 and TRBJ2-7; 11 bases agree with TRBD1. The CDR3 covers 14 residues. The trim removed 5 bases at V and 4 bases at J, leaving 7 bases unmatched. Germline loops: CDR1 DFQATT, CDR2 SNEGSKA (reference sequence). The CDR3 DNA follows: TGCAGTGCTTACCCGGGACAGGGGGGATACGAGCAGTACTTC. This translates into CSAYPGQGGYEQYF.

This clonotype was seen ten or more times. This sequence joins TRBV3-1 and TRBJ2-1; 9 bases are a match to TRBD2. J lost 4 bases, V lost 1 base, and 11 bases had no gene match. Germline V gene lookup returns CDR1 LGHDT and CDR2 YNNKEL (reference sequence). The CDR3 covers 18 residues. DNA for the CDR3: TGTGCCAGCAGCCAAGGTCTAGCGGGAAACGGGGGATACAATGAGCAGTTCTTC. Encoded protein: CASSQGLAGNGGYNEQFF.

This clonotype was recorded many times. The chain uses TRBV5-1 and TRBJ2-1, with 10 bases lining up with TRBD2. Germline CDR1 is SGHRS and CDR2 is YFSETQ. CDR3 length: 14 residues. V dropped 0 bases and J dropped 9; count of bases not matched to a gene: 3. CDR3 DNA sequence: TGCGCCAGCAGCTTGGATAGCGGGAGGACTGAGCAGTTCTTC. Amino acid sequence: CASSLDSGRTEQFF.

This clonotype was counted ten times or more. For the CDR3, the DNA is TGTGCCAGCAGTGGCGGTAGGTACGAGCAGTACTTC. It specifies CASSGGRYEQYF. J is TRBJ2-7 and V is TRBV28; D gene ambiguous. V was cut by 5 bases and J by 4 bases, with 9 bases left in between. Germline CDR1 reads MDHEN; CDR2 reads SYDVKM. This CDR3 region has 12 residues.

This clonotype was seen at least ten times. This sequence joins TRBV12-3 or TRBV12-4 and TRBJ2-3; D gene unclear. The CDR3 extends over 15 amino acids. V shed 6 bases and J shed 1 base, with 14 bases lying between them. CDR3 region: CASSPENSRTDTQYF. CDR3 bases: TGTGCCAGCAGCCCTGAGAATTCCCGCACAGATACGCAGTATTTT.

This clonotype was seen ten or more times. V gene TRBV4-1 combines with J gene TRBJ2-7; 10 nucleotides line up with TRBD2. The length of the CDR3 is 18 residues. V shed 0 bases, J shed 2 bases, and the junction held 10 bases outside the gene matches. CDR1 is MGHRA, CDR2 YSYEKL, per germline. The CDR3 coding sequence is TGCGCCAGCAGCCAAGAATACAGCGGGAGGGCCCGGACCTACGAGCAGTACGTC. This codes for CASSQEYSGRARTYEQYV.

This chain joins TRBV24-1 and TRBJ2-6, with D unresolved. This CDR3 comprises 17 residues. The V end was cut by 3 bases, the J end by 0 bases, with 11 bases between. Germline values: CDR1 KGHDR, CDR2 SFDVKD. CDR3 loop: CATSDGRRSSGANVLTF. The DNA of the CDR3 is TGTGCCACCAGTGATGGCAGGCGCAGCTCTGGGGCCAACGTCCTGACTTTC.

Many counts were recorded for this clonotype. This chain connects TRBV12-3 or TRBV12-4 to TRBJ1-2; the D gene is possibly TRBD1 (5 bases). V dropped 7 bases and J dropped 0 bases, with 12 bases sitting between them. The CDR3 is made up of 14 amino acids. The CDR3 bases are TGTGCCAGCACTCCTAGGGGTACTAACTATGGCTACACCTTC. It specifies CASTPRGTNYGYTF.

In DNA, the CDR3 is TGTGCCAGCAGACCCCTAGCGGGAGGGCTGAATGAGCAGTTCTTC. Translation: CASRPLAGGLNEQFF. V and J are TRBV11-2 and TRBJ2-1; 12 positions match TRBD2. This CDR3 spans 15 amino acids. Germline V lookup: CDR1 SGHAT, CDR2 FQNNGV. The J segment lost 7 bases and the V segment lost 6 bases, leaving 7 bases of the junction unmatched.

This clonotype has a count of ten or more. The rearrangement joins TRBV5-1 to TRBJ2-3, with a weak D call TRBD2 (5 bases). The V end was cut by 2 bases, the J end by 2 bases, with 9 bases between. The CDR3 covers 14 residues. CDR1 SGHRS and CDR2 YFSETQ come from the germline V gene. The CDR3 loop reads CASSLERPTDTQYF. DNA for the CDR3: TGCGCCAGCAGCTTAGAGCGGCCCACAGATACGCAGTATTTT.

The table lists this clonotype with a few counts. DNA of the CDR3: TGTGCCAGCAGCCCACGTAGGACAGCGGAGACCCAGTACTTC. Its translation: CASSPRRTAETQYF. The rearrangement joins TRBV7-2 to TRBJ2-5; possibly TRBD1 for D (6 bases). Deletions cut 5 bases from V and 5 bases from J, with 15 bases between. From germline, CDR1 is SGHTA and CDR2 FQGNSA. The CDR3 covers 14 residues.

This sequence joins TRBV3-1 and TRBJ1-2, with a weak D call TRBD1 (5 bases). Per the germline V gene, CDR1 is LGHDT and CDR2 is YNNKEL (reference sequence). V lost 4 bases to trimming and J lost 4 bases, with 13 bases between them. CDR3 length: 14 amino acids. CDR3 bases: TGTGCCAGCAGCCCCTGGGACGGACCCTATGGCTACACCTTC. Protein product: CASSPWDGPYGYTF.

This clonotype has at least ten counts. The gene calls are TRBV9 and TRBJ2-5; D might be TRBD1 or TRBD2, each matching 6 bases. Germline V lookup: CDR1 SGDLS, CDR2 YYNGEE. This CDR3 contains 15 residues. Trimming stripped 0 bases from V and 4 bases from J, with 13 bases between. CDR3 residues: CASSVDSGGGETQYF. The DNA of the CDR3 is TGTGCCAGCAGCGTAGATTCTGGAGGGGGAGAGACCCAGTACTTC.

This sequence joins TRBV5-6 and TRBJ1-2; 10 nucleotides agree with TRBD1. Germline CDR1 and CDR2: SGHDT and YYEEEE. The CDR3 loop spans 14 amino acids. The ends lost 4 bases at V and 4 bases at J; junction bases unmatched: 4. The CDR3 sequence: CASSEWTGGYGYTF. The CDR3 nucleotides are TGTGCCAGCAGCGAATGGACAGGGGGCTATGGCTACACCTTC.

This clonotype showed up just a few times. This rearrangement joins TRBV30 to TRBJ2-5; the D is unclear. This CDR3 has 13 amino acids. The V gene lost 3 bases and the J gene lost 5 bases, with 13 bases spanning the gap. Germline CDR1 is GTSNPN and CDR2 is SVGIG (reference sequence). The CDR3 loop reads CAWRRSALETQYF. DNA of the CDR3: TGTGCCTGGAGAAGATCAGCCCTGGAGACCCAGTACTTC.

The table lists this clonotype with many counts. The chain has TRBV29-1 and TRBJ1-1; possibly TRBD1 for D (5 bases). V was cut by 7 bases and J by 2 bases, with 11 bases left in between. Germline CDR1 reads SQVTM; CDR2 reads ANQGSEA. The CDR3 totals 12 residues. As DNA, the CDR3 is TGCAGCGCTAGAACAGGAAACACTGAAGCTTTCTTT. Translation: CSARTGNTEAFF.